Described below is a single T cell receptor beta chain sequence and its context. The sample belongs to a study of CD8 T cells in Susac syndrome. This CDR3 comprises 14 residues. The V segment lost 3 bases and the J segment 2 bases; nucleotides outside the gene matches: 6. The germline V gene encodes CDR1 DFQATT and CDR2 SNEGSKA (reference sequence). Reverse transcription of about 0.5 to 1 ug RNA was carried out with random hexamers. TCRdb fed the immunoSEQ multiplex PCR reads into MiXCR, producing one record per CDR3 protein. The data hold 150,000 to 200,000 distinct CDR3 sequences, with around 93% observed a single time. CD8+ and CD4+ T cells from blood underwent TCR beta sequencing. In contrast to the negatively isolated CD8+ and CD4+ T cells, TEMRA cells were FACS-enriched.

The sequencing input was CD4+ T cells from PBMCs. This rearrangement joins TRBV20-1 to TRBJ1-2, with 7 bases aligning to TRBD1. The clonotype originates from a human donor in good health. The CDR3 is CSASTGRGNYGYTF. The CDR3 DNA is TGCAGTGCTAGTACGGGCAGGGGGAACTATGGCTACACCTTC.